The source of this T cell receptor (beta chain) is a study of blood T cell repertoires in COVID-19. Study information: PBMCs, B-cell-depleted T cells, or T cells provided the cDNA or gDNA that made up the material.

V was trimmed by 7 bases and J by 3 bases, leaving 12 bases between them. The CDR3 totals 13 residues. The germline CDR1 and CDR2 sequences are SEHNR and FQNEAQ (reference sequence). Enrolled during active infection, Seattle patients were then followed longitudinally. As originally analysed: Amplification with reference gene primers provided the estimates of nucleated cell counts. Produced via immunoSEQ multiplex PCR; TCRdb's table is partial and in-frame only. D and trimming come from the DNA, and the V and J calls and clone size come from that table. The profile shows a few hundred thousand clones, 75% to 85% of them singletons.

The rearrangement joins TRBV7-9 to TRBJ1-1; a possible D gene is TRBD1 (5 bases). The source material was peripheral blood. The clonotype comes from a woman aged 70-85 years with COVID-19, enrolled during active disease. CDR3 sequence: CASNLQVDTEAFF. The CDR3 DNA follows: TGTGCCAGCAACCTACAGGTAGACACTGAAGCTTTCTTT. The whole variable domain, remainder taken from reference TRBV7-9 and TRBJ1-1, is DTGVSQNPRHKITKRGQNVTFRCDPISEHNRLYWYRQTLGQGPEFLTYFQNEAQLEKSRLLSDRFSAERPKGSFSTLEIQRTEQGDSAMYLCASNLQVDTEAFFGQGTRLTVV.